Each of the 12 T cell receptor beta chains below was sequenced from the same sample in a study of cytomegalovirus exposure and HLA in healthy donors. 13 Jbeta primers and 60 Vbeta primers were used for the PCR. Repertoires were generated with immunoSEQ multiplex PCR, while TCRdb's copy carries only in-frame clones and drops some. The table has 150,000 or so clones, over 75% seen once; the top ten hold roughly 1.4%. Sequencing was performed on PBMCs. The receptors originated from a man in his fifties or sixties in good health and CMV-seropositive.

V gene TRBV29-1 combines with J gene TRBJ2-1; a weak D match, TRBD1 (6 bases). The CDR3 is made up of 15 amino acids. V was cut by 4 bases and J by 1 base, with 14 bases left in between. Germline loops: CDR1 SQVTM, CDR2 ANQGSEA. CDR3 sequence (DNA): TGCAGCGTTGGGCTCAGGGGTCTTTCCTACAATGAGCAGTTCTTC. Translation gives CSVGLRGLSYNEQFF.

Only one count was recorded for this clone. V is TRBV11-2 and J is TRBJ2-1; 7 bases agree with TRBD2. CDR1 is SGHAT, CDR2 FQNNGV, per germline. This CDR3 is 17 amino acids long. The J segment lost 4 bases and the V segment lost 1 base, leaving 10 bases of the junction unmatched. The CDR3 DNA is TGTGCCAGCAGCTTAGGTGGTGGCGGGGGAGTTTACAATGAGCAGTTCTTC. It translates to CASSLGGGGGVYNEQFF.

This clone was seen only once. The V gene is TRBV29-1, the J gene TRBJ1-1; no definite D call. Per the germline V gene, CDR1 is SQVTM and CDR2 is ANQGSEA. This CDR3 is 13 amino acids long. With 1 base removed from V and 0 bases from J, the gap between germline ends came to 6 bases. Written as DNA, the CDR3 is TGCAGCGTTGAAGGGCATATGAACACTGAAGCTTTCTTT. It specifies CSVEGHMNTEAFF.

This clone has a single count. The chain uses TRBV7-2 and TRBJ2-4; D call uncertain. The CDR3 length is 16 residues. Trimming stripped 1 base from V and 0 bases from J, with 10 bases between. In germline, CDR1 is SGHTA, CDR2 FQGNSA. CDR3 in amino acids: CASSLVPHLAKNIQYF. Here the CDR3 DNA reads TGTGCCAGCAGCTTAGTGCCACATCTAGCCAAAAACATTCAGTACTTC.

This chain uses TRBV9 with TRBJ1-3; D not certain. V was pared by 4 bases and J by 0 bases, with 14 bases between. This CDR3 has 16 residues. CDR1 is SGDLS, CDR2 YYNGEE, per germline. The CDR3 nucleotides read TGTGCCAGCAGCCCTCGACACGGGAGCTCTGGAAACACCATATATTTT. It translates to CASSPRHGSSGNTIYF.

This chain uses TRBV27 with TRBJ2-7; possibly TRBD1 for D (6 bases). CDR1 is MNHEY and CDR2 is SMNVEV in the germline V gene (reference sequence). Trimming pared 4 bases from V and 4 bases from J, leaving 14 bases between. The CDR3 extends over 14 amino acids. CDR3 loop: CASSSHRVSYEQYF. The CDR3 DNA sequence: TGTGCCAGCAGTTCCCACAGGGTCTCGTACGAGCAGTACTTC.

This clone was counted a few times. The chain has TRBV2 and TRBJ2-3; 7 bases are a match to TRBD2. The CDR3 contains 15 residues. V dropped 2 bases and J dropped 6; count of bases not matched to a gene: 8. Germline CDR1 reads SNHLY; CDR2 reads FYNNEI. The CDR3 protein is CASSENGQGGDTQYF. In DNA form, the CDR3 reads TGTGCCAGCAGTGAAAACGGGCAGGGAGGGGATACGCAGTATTTT.

The gene calls are TRBV6-1 and TRBJ2-1; 12 nucleotides agree with TRBD2. The CDR3 sequence is 17 residues long. V lost 4 bases, J lost 8 bases, and 12 bases stayed unmatched. The germline V gene encodes CDR1 MNHNS and CDR2 SASEGT. CDR3 region: CASSATFLAGGPDEQFF. CDR3 nucleotides: TGTGCCAGCAGTGCCACCTTCCTAGCGGGGGGGCCAGATGAGCAGTTCTTC.

The CDR3 loop reads CAWSELSGGQETQYF. The CDR3 bases are TGTGCCTGGAGCGAGCTCAGCGGGGGGCAAGAGACCCAGTACTTC. This sequence joins TRBV30 and TRBJ2-5, with 9 bases aligning to TRBD2. V was pared by 3 bases and J by 2 bases, with 7 bases of the junction left unmatched. The length of the CDR3 is 15 residues. Looked up from germline, CDR1 is GTSNPN and CDR2 is SVGIG (reference sequence).

The chain carries TRBV7-6 and TRBJ2-7; 7 bases fit TRBD1. Germline loops: CDR1 SGHVS, CDR2 FNYEAQ. With 5 bases clipped from V and 3 bases from J, the junction kept 10 bases outside the gene matches. This CDR3 region has 15 residues. The DNA of the CDR3 is TGTGCCAGCAGCCAAGGTTTAACAGGGGACTACGAGCAGTACTTC. This encodes CASSQGLTGDYEQYF.

V is TRBV19 and J is TRBJ1-5, with 12 bases matching TRBD1. From germline, CDR1 is LNHDA and CDR2 SQIVND (reference sequence). Unmatched junction bases numbered 5, after V lost 6 bases and J lost 2 bases. This CDR3 region has 16 residues. The CDR3 bases are TGTGCCAGTAGGGGACAGGGGGCAGGTGGCAATCAGCCCCAGCATTTT. It codes for CASRGQGAGGNQPQHF. Full variable domain (outside the CDR3, taken from reference TRBV19 and TRBJ1-5): DGGITQSPKYLFRKEGQNVTLSCEQNLNHDAMYWYRQDPGQGLRLIYYSQIVNDFQKGDIAEGYSVSREKKESFPLTVTSAQKNPTAFYLCASRGQGAGGNQPQHFGDGTRLSIL.

The count of this clone is one. The chain couples TRBV6-1 to TRBJ2-7; tentatively, D is TRBD1 (6 bases). Per germline, CDR1 MNHNS and CDR2 SASEGT. The CDR3 runs 12 residues. The V gene lost 4 bases and the J gene lost 4 bases, with 8 bases spanning the gap. In DNA form, the CDR3 reads TGTGCCAGCAGTGTACAGGGTTACGAGCAGTACTTC. Its protein product is CASSVQGYEQYF.